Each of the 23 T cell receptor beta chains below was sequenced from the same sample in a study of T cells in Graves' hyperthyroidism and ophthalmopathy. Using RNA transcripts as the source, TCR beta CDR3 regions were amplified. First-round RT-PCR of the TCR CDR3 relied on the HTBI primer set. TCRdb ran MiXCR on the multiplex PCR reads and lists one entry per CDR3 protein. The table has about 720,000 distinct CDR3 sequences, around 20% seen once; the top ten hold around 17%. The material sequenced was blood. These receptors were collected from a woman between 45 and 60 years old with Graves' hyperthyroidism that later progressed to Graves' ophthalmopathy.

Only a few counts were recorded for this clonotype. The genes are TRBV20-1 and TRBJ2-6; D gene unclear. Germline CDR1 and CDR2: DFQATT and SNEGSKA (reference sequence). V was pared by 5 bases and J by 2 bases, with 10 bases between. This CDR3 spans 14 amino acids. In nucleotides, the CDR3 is TGCAGTGCTGTCGGGTACCCTGGGGCCAACGTCCTGACTTTC. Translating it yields CSAVGYPGANVLTF.

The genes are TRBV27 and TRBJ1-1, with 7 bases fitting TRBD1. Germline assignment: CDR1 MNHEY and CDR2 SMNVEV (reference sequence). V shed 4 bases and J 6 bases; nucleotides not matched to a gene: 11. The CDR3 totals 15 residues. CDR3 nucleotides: TGTGCCAGCAGTTCCCTGGTAGACAGGGTCGCTGAAGCTTTCTTT. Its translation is CASSSLVDRVAEAFF.

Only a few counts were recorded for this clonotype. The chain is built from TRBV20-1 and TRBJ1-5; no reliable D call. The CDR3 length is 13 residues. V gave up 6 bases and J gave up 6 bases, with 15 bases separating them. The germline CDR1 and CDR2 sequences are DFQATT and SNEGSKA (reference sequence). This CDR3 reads CSAGGQEGQPQHF. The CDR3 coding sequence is TGCAGTGCCGGAGGGCAGGAGGGTCAGCCCCAGCATTTT.

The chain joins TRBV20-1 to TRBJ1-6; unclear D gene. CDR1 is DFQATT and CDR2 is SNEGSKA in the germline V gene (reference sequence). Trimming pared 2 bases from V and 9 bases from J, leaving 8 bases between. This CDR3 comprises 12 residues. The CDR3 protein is CSARTRTSPLHF. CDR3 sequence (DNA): TGCAGTGCTAGAACCAGGACTTCACCCCTCCACTTT.

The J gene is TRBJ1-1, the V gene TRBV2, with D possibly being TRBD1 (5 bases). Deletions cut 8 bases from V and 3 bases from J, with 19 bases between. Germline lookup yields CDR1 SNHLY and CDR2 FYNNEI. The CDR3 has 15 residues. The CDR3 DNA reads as TGTGCCAGCCTCGCAGGGCTCGGAATCGACACTGAAGCTTTCTTT. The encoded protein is CASLAGLGIDTEAFF.

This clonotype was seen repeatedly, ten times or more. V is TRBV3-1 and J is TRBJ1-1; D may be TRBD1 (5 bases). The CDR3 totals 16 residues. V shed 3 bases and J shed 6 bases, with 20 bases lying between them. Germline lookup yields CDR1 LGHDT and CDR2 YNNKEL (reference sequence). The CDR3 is CASSHAGKTLRPEAFF. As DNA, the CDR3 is TGTGCCAGCAGCCACGCAGGGAAGACCCTTCGTCCTGAAGCTTTCTTT.

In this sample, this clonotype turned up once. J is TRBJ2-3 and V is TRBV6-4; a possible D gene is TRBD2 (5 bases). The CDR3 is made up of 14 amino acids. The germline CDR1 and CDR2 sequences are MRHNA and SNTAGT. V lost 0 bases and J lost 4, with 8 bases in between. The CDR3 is CASSDSWGADTQYF. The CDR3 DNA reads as TGTGCCAGCAGTGACTCGTGGGGAGCAGATACGCAGTATTTT.

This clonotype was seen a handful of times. The CDR3 is CSARISADTQYF. As DNA, the CDR3 is TGCAGTGCTAGGATTAGTGCAGATACGCAGTATTTT. This chain joins TRBV20-1 and TRBJ2-3; no clear D. This CDR3 comprises 12 residues. Germline loops: CDR1 DFQATT, CDR2 SNEGSKA (reference sequence). The ends were cut back, 3 bases at V and 4 bases at J, with 8 bases in the middle.

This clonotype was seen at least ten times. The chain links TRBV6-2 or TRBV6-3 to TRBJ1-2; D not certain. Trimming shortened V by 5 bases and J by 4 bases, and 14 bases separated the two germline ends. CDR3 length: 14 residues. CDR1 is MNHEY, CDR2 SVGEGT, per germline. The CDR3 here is CASSPLTVAYGYTF. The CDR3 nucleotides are TGTGCCAGCAGTCCGCTAACAGTAGCCTATGGCTACACCTTC.

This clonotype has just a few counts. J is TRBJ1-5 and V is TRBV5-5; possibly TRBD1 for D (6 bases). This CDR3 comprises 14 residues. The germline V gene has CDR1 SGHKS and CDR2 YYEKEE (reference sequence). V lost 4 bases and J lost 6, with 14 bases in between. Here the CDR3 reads CASSVTGSLQPQHF. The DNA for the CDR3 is TGTGCCAGCAGCGTAACAGGGAGCCTTCAGCCCCAGCATTTT. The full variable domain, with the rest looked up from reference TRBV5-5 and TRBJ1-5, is DAGVTQSPTHLIKTRGQQVTLRCSPISGHKSVSWYQQVLGQGPQFIFQYYEKEERGRGNFPDRFSARQFPNYSSELNVNALLLGDSALYLCASSVTGSLQPQHFGDGTRLSIL.

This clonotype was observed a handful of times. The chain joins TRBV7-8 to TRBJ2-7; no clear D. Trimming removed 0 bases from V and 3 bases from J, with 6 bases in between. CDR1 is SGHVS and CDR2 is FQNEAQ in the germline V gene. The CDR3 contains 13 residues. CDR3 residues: CASSLAIYYEQYF. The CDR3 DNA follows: TGTGCCAGCAGCTTAGCGATCTACTACGAGCAGTACTTC.

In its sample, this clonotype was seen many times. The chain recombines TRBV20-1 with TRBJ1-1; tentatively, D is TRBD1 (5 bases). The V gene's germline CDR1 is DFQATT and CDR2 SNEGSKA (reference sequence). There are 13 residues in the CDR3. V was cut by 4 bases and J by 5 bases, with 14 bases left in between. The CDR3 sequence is CSAIGTLGTEAFF. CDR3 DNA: TGCAGTGCTATTGGGACGTTAGGGACTGAAGCTTTCTTT.

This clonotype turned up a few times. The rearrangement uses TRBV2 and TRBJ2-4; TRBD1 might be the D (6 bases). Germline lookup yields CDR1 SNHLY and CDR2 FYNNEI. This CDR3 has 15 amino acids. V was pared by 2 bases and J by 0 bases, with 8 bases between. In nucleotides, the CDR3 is TGTGCCAGCAGTGAATTAGGGGGAGCCAAAAACATTCAGTACTTC. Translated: CASSELGGAKNIQYF.

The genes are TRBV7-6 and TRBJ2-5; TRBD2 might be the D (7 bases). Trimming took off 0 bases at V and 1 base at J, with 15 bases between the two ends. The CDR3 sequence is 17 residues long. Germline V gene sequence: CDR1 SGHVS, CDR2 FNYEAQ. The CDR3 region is CASSLAVGGGLQETQYF. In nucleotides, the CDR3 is TGTGCCAGCAGCTTAGCGGTGGGAGGGGGACTCCAAGAGACCCAGTACTTC.

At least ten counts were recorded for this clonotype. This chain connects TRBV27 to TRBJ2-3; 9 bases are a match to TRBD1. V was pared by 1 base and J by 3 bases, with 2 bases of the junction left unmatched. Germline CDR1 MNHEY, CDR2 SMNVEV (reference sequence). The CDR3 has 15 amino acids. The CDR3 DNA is TGTGCCAGCAGTTTATTGGGGACAGGGACAGATACGCAGTATTTT. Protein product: CASSLLGTGTDTQYF.

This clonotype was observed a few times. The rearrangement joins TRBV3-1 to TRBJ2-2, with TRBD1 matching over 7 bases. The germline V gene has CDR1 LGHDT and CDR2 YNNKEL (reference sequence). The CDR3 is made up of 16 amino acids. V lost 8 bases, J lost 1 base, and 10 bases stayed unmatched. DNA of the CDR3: TGTGCCAGCGGGCCTCGACAGGGAATGAACACCGGGGAGCTGTTTTTT. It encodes CASGPRQGMNTGELFF.

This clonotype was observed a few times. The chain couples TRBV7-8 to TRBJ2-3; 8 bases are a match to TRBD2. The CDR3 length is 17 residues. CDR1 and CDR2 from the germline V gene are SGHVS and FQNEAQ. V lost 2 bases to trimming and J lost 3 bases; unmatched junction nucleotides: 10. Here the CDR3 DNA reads TGTGCCAGCAGCTTACGAGAGGCGGGGGGAGGGACAGATACGCAGTATTTT. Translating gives CASSLREAGGGTDTQYF.

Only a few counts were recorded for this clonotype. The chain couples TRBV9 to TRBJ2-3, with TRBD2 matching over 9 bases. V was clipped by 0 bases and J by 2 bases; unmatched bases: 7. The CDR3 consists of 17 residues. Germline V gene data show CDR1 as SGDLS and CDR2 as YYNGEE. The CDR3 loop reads CASSVGASGAPTDTQYF. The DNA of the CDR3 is TGTGCCAGCAGCGTAGGGGCTAGCGGGGCCCCCACAGATACGCAGTATTTT. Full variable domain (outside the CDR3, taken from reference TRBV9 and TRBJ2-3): DSGVTQTPKHLITATGQRVTLRCSPRSGDLSVYWYQQSLDQGLQFLIQYYNGEERAKGNILERFSAQQFPDLHSELNLSSLELGDSALYFCASSVGASGAPTDTQYFGPGTRLTVL.

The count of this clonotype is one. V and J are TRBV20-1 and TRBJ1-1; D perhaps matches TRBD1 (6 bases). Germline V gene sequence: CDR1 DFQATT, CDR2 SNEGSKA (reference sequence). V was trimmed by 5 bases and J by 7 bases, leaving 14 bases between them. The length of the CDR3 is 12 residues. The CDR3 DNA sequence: TGCAGTGCTGACGGGGCAGGGGATGAAGCTTTCTTT. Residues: CSADGAGDEAFF.

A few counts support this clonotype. CDR3 sequence (DNA): TGCAGTGCTGACTATCTCGGTGCTGAAGCTTTCTTT. Amino acids: CSADYLGAEAFF. The chain recombines TRBV20-1 with TRBJ1-1; D is ambiguous. V was clipped by 5 bases and J by 6 bases, with 13 bases between them. The CDR3 runs to 12 residues. CDR1 is DFQATT, CDR2 SNEGSKA, per germline (reference sequence).

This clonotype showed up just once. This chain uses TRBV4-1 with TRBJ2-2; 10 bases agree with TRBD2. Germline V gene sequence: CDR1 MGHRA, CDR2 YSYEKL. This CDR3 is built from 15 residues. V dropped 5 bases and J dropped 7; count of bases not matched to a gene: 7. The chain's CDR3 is CASSFLAGVVGELFF. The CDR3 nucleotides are TGCGCCAGCAGCTTTCTAGCGGGGGTTGTCGGGGAGCTGTTTTTT.

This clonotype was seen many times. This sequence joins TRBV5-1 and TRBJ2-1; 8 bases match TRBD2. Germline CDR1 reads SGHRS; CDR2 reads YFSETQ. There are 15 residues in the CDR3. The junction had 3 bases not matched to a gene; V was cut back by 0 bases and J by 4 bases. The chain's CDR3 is CASSLVAGTYNEQFF. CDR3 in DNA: TGCGCCAGCAGCTTGGTAGCGGGGACGTACAATGAGCAGTTCTTC.

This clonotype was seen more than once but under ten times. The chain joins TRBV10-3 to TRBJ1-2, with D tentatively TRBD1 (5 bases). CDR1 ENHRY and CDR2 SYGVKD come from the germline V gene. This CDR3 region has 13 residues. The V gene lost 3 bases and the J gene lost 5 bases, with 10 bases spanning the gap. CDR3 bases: TGTGCCATCAGTGACGGGGCGGATTATGGCTACACCTTC. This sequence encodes CAISDGADYGYTF.